Following are 13 T cell receptor beta chains from one sample sequenced in a study of cytomegalovirus exposure and HLA in healthy donors. Sequencing used immunoSEQ multiplex PCR; TCRdb keeps in-frame clones, though not all of them. The data show over 110,000 clones, about nine tenths seen once. Input material: PBMCs. The receptors were gathered from a man between 18 and 35 years old in good health and CMV-seronegative.

The rearrangement joins TRBV6-5 to TRBJ2-3; unclear D gene. Germline values: CDR1 MNHEY, CDR2 SVGAGI. Trimming removed 3 bases at V and 5 bases at J, with 6 bases between. This CDR3 is built from 12 residues. The DNA of the CDR3 is TGTGCCAGCAGTTATCCGGGAGATACGCAGTATTTT. Protein sequence: CASSYPGDTQYF.

The chain has TRBV19 and TRBJ2-1; D is ambiguous. Germline V gives CDR1 LNHDA, CDR2 SQIVND (reference sequence). Trimming removed 5 bases from V and 6 bases from J, with 14 bases in between. The CDR3 consists of 14 residues. DNA of the CDR3: TGTGCCAGTAGTTGGCCAGGCGAAACCAATGAGCAGTTCTTC. The encoded protein is CASSWPGETNEQFF.

The gene calls are TRBV5-5 and TRBJ2-3; D might be TRBD1 (6 bases). V shed 3 bases and J shed 2 bases, with 7 bases lying between them. This CDR3 is 13 amino acids long. Per the germline V gene, CDR1 is SGHKS and CDR2 is YYEKEE (reference sequence). CDR3 nucleotides: TGTGCCAGCAGCTGGACAGTCACAGATACGCAGTATTTT. This encodes CASSWTVTDTQYF.

This clone was observed a single time. The chain joins TRBV5-1 to TRBJ2-1, with 8 bases fitting TRBD2. This CDR3 region has 14 residues. CDR1 SGHRS and CDR2 YFSETQ come from the germline V gene. V dropped 4 bases and J dropped 9; count of bases not matched to a gene: 9. The CDR3 nucleotides read TGCGCCAGCAGCATATACGGGGGGGCCAGTGAGCAGTTCTTC. Protein product: CASSIYGGASEQFF.

This clone has only a few counts. The V gene is TRBV28, the J gene TRBJ1-5, with unresolved D. Germline CDR1 is MDHEN and CDR2 is SYDVKM. This CDR3 spans 12 amino acids. The V gene lost 8 bases and the J gene lost 1 base, with 6 bases spanning the gap. The CDR3 DNA reads as TGTGCCAGCGGCAGGAGCAATCAGCCCCAGCATTTT. It codes for CASGRSNQPQHF.

The chain employs TRBV2 and TRBJ2-5; 8 nucleotides line up with TRBD2. This CDR3 has 13 amino acids. Germline V lookup: CDR1 SNHLY, CDR2 FYNNEI. Losses at the gene ends were 4 bases for V and 6 bases for J; bases not matched to a gene: 4. CDR3 DNA sequence: TGTGCCAGCAGTGGACTAGCGACACAGACCCAGTACTTC. Its protein product is CASSGLATQTQYF. Full variable domain (remainder filled in from reference TRBV2 and TRBJ2-5): EPEVTQTPSHQVTQMGQEVILRCVPISNHLYFYWYRQILGQKVEFLVSFYNNEISEKSEIFDDQFSVERPDGSNFTLKIRSTKLEDSAMYFCASSGLATQTQYFGPGTRLLVL.

The chain links TRBV9 to TRBJ2-1, with TRBD2 matching over 11 bases. The CDR3 extends over 16 amino acids. Trimming cost V 3 bases and J 4 bases; bases outside gene matches: 6. Germline CDR1 is SGDLS and CDR2 is YYNGEE. CDR3 sequence reads: CASSAPTSGVYNEQFF. The DNA for the CDR3 is TGTGCCAGCAGCGCCCCGACTAGCGGGGTTTACAATGAGCAGTTCTTC.

The chain combines TRBV6-1 with TRBJ2-7; 8 nucleotides line up with TRBD1. This CDR3 is 13 amino acids long. Germline V gene sequence: CDR1 MNHNS, CDR2 SASEGT. V shed 4 bases and J 2 bases; nucleotides not matched to a gene: 1. CDR3 DNA: TGTGCCAGCAGTGGGGACAGGCCCTACGAGCAGTACTTC. It encodes CASSGDRPYEQYF.

This clone has a single count. The chain carries TRBV4-1 and TRBJ2-2; TRBD1 aligns across 8 bases. The V gene's germline CDR1 is MGHRA and CDR2 YSYEKL. V gave up 3 bases and J gave up 0 bases; unmatched junction bases: 3. CDR3 length: 16 amino acids. The CDR3 loop is CASSHRTGTNTGELFF. CDR3 sequence (DNA): TGCGCCAGCAGCCACCGGACAGGGACGAACACCGGGGAGCTGTTTTTT.

The J gene is TRBJ2-7, the V gene TRBV5-6, with 8 bases that match TRBD2. CDR1 and CDR2 from the germline V gene are SGHDT and YYEEEE. Trimming removed 4 bases from V and 4 bases from J; junction bases left unmatched: 7. CDR3 length: 14 residues. CDR3 sequence (DNA): TGTGCCAGCAGCCCCACTAGCGGCCCTTACGAGCAGTACTTC. The encoded protein is CASSPTSGPYEQYF. Full variable domain (missing parts from reference TRBV5-6 and TRBJ2-7): DAGVTQSPTHLIKTRGQQVTLRCSPKSGHDTVSWYQQALGQGPQFIFQYYEEEERQRGNFPDRFSGHQFPNYSSELNVNALLLGDSALYLCASSPTSGPYEQYFGPGTRLTVT.

For the CDR3, the DNA is TGTGCCAGCAGCTTAGGGACAGCTTTCTCTGGGGCCAACGTCCTGACTTTC. Translation: CASSLGTAFSGANVLTF. This chain joins TRBV7-8 and TRBJ2-6; D perhaps matches TRBD1 (6 bases). Germline lookup yields CDR1 SGHVS and CDR2 FQNEAQ. The V end lost 1 base, the J end lost 0 bases, and 10 bases lay between the germline ends. This CDR3 has 17 residues.

This clone was seen at least ten times. The chain links TRBV5-6 to TRBJ1-2; 7 bases are a match to TRBD1. From germline, CDR1 is SGHDT and CDR2 YYEEEE. With V trimmed by 3 bases and J by 8 bases, 10 bases remained unmatched. This CDR3 spans 14 amino acids. For the CDR3, the DNA is TGTGCCAGCAGCTGGGGACAGCCTCTCGGCGGCTACACCTTC. Amino acid sequence: CASSWGQPLGGYTF.

The chain couples TRBV10-1 to TRBJ1-1, with 12 nucleotides matching TRBD1. The V gene's germline CDR1 is WNHNN and CDR2 SYGVQD (reference sequence). The V segment lost 6 bases and the J segment 1 base; nucleotides outside the gene matches: 6. This CDR3 is built from 16 residues. CDR3 region: CASSGTGGARNTEAFF. CDR3 DNA sequence: TGCGCCAGCAGCGGGACAGGGGGCGCCCGGAACACTGAAGCTTTCTTT.